One and the same sample provided the 28 T cell receptor beta chains below, sequenced in a study of T cell changes during pregnancy in multiple sclerosis (dated by TCRdb to between 2017 and 2020). Receptor libraries were prepared by the immunoSEQ multiplex PCR assay. Not all clones reach the TCRdb copy of this immuneACCESS table, which keeps in-frame sequences only. Checked studies attribute under half of the gap to unresolved V genes and leave the rest unexplained. Recorded for this sample are some 46,000 clones; roughly nine tenths of them occurred a single time. The ten largest account for approximately 0.39% of the sample. The sample consisted of CD4+ T cells from peripheral blood mononuclear cells, taken after pregnancy. These receptors were taken from a female donor with multiple sclerosis, enrolled in a pregnancy study.

J is TRBJ1-5 and V is TRBV28; 11 nucleotides agree with TRBD1. CDR3 length equals 17 residues. V lost 3 bases to trimming and J lost 6 bases; unmatched junction nucleotides: 10. Per the germline V gene, CDR1 is MDHEN and CDR2 is SYDVKM. CDR3 sequence (DNA): TGTGCCAGCAGTTTGCAGGACAGGGGGCTCTCGGTTCAGCCCCAGCATTTT. Protein sequence: CASSLQDRGLSVQPQHF. The entire variable domain, with the rest obtained from reference TRBV28 and TRBJ1-5, is as follows: DVKVTQSSRYLVKRTGEKVFLECVQDMDHENMFWYRQDPGLGLRLIYFSYDVKMKEKGDIPEGYSVSREKKERFSLILESASTNQTSMYLCASSLQDRGLSVQPQHFGDGTRLSIL.

This clone was picked up one time. The V and J genes are TRBV5-8 and TRBJ1-1; D unclear. Germline V gene lookup returns CDR1 SGHTS and CDR2 YDEGEE. The CDR3 length is 11 residues. V lost 4 bases and J lost 7, with 8 bases in between. CDR3 nucleotide sequence: TGTGCCAGCAGCCTGCACAATGAAGCTTTCTTT. Translating it yields CASSLHNEAFF.

The chain links TRBV27 to TRBJ1-2, with D tentatively TRBD1 (6 bases). The CDR3 has 14 residues. Trimming removed 2 bases from V and 4 bases from J, with 11 bases in between. Germline V CDR1 and CDR2: MNHEY, SMNVEV (reference sequence). CDR3 sequence (DNA): TGTGCCAGCAGTTTACGGGGGGGCTCCTATGGCTACACCTTC. Amino acids: CASSLRGGSYGYTF.

The chain employs TRBV6-6 and TRBJ2-7; maybe TRBD1 (5 bases). This CDR3 contains 12 residues. The ends were cut back, 6 bases at V and 0 bases at J, with 6 bases in the middle. Germline values: CDR1 MNHNY, CDR2 SVGAGI (reference sequence). CDR3 DNA sequence: TGTGCCAGCAGGACAGACTCCTACGAGCAGTACTTC. It codes for CASRTDSYEQYF.

The J gene is TRBJ2-2, the V gene TRBV19; 8 bases align to TRBD1. Germline lookup yields CDR1 LNHDA and CDR2 SQIVND (reference sequence). The CDR3 loop spans 16 amino acids. V lost 4 bases to trimming and J lost 8 bases; unmatched junction nucleotides: 12. The CDR3 nucleotides are TGTGCCAGTAGTACACGACAGGGGAGGATTGTGGGGGAGCTGTTTTTT. Residues: CASSTRQGRIVGELFF.

The chain is built from TRBV5-1 and TRBJ2-2; TRBD2 aligns across 12 bases. Trimming cost V 1 base and J 8 bases; bases outside gene matches: 3. Looked up from germline, CDR1 is SGHRS and CDR2 is YFSETQ. This CDR3 spans 15 amino acids. CDR3 protein: CASSLTSGRLGELFF. DNA of the CDR3: TGCGCCAGCAGCTTGACTAGCGGGAGGTTGGGGGAGCTGTTTTTT.

The chain employs TRBV7-8 and TRBJ1-1, with no clear D. V gave up 4 bases and J gave up 4 bases, with 10 bases separating them. Germline assignment: CDR1 SGHVS and CDR2 FQNEAQ. The CDR3 runs 13 residues. The DNA for the CDR3 is TGTGCCAGCAGCTGGTTAACCAGCACTGAAGCTTTCTTT. It is translated as CASSWLTSTEAFF.

The rearrangement uses TRBV5-1 and TRBJ2-3, with 13 bases fitting TRBD2. This CDR3 is 16 amino acids long. Trimming at V came to 4 bases and at J to 5 bases, leaving 7 bases not matched to a gene. Looked up from germline, CDR1 is SGHRS and CDR2 is YFSETQ. CDR3 protein: CASSPHGLAGEDTQYF. The DNA of the CDR3 is TGCGCCAGCAGCCCTCACGGACTAGCGGGAGAAGATACGCAGTATTTT.

This chain joins TRBV4-2 and TRBJ2-5; 12 nucleotides agree with TRBD2. The V gene's germline CDR1 is LGHNA and CDR2 YNFKEQ. J lost 1 base, V lost 0 bases, and 12 bases had no gene match. CDR3 size: 20 residues. The CDR3 DNA sequence: TGTGCCAGCAGCCAAGAAGGGCTAGCGGGAGGGAGAATTATCCAAGAGACCCAGTACTTC. This encodes CASSQEGLAGGRIIQETQYF.

This chain connects TRBV2 to TRBJ2-5, with TRBD1 as a possible D gene (5 bases). V was pared by 8 bases and J by 4 bases, with 14 bases between. Germline V gene lookup returns CDR1 SNHLY and CDR2 FYNNEI. The CDR3 is 13 residues long. CDR3 coding DNA: TGTGCCAGCTCTGGACAAATGAGAGAGACCCAGTACTTC. Its protein is CASSGQMRETQYF.

The chain links TRBV7-9 to TRBJ1-2, with 9 bases identical to TRBD1. The germline V gene has CDR1 SEHNR and CDR2 FQNEAQ (reference sequence). This CDR3 is built from 15 residues. Unmatched junction bases numbered 6, after V lost 5 bases and J lost 2 bases. The CDR3 region is CASSPSGTGNYGYTF. CDR3 sequence (DNA): TGTGCCAGCAGCCCCTCCGGGACAGGGAACTATGGCTACACCTTC.

The chain employs TRBV19 and TRBJ2-5, with TRBD1 matching 11 bases. CDR1 is LNHDA and CDR2 is SQIVND in the germline V gene (reference sequence). The CDR3 has 16 residues. The V and J ends lost 5 bases and 5 bases, in that order; junction bases with no gene match: 10. In DNA, the CDR3 is TGTGCCAGTAGTGCGCCGGGACAGGGGGGTTTTGAGACCCAGTACTTC. Translating gives CASSAPGQGGFETQYF.

The genes are TRBV30 and TRBJ2-7; 9 bases map to TRBD1. Germline lookup yields CDR1 GTSNPN and CDR2 SVGIG (reference sequence). Germline trimming cut 2 bases from V and 0 bases from J; bases unmatched to any gene: 8. The CDR3 is 16 residues long. The CDR3 sequence: CAWSLGRTGVSYEQYF. For the CDR3, the DNA is TGTGCCTGGAGTCTGGGGAGGACAGGGGTCTCCTACGAGCAGTACTTC.

The chain is built from TRBV5-1 and TRBJ2-2; possible D gene TRBD1, 7 bases. The V gene lost 8 bases and the J gene lost 5 bases, with 16 bases spanning the gap. The V gene's germline CDR1 is SGHRS and CDR2 YFSETQ. CDR3 size: 14 residues. CDR3 in amino acids: CASEWRGQTGELFF. The CDR3 nucleotides are TGCGCCAGTGAGTGGAGGGGGCAAACCGGGGAGCTGTTTTTT. The full variable domain, rest sourced from reference TRBV5-1 and TRBJ2-2, is KAGVTQTPRYLIKTRGQQVTLSCSPISGHRSVSWYQQTPGQGLQFLFEYFSETQRNKGNFPGRFSGRQFSNSRSEMNVSTLELGDSALYLCASEWRGQTGELFFGEGSRLTVL.

This chain joins TRBV6-5 and TRBJ2-1; 8 nucleotides line up with TRBD1. The CDR3 covers 16 residues. Germline-derived CDR1 and CDR2 are MNHEY and SVGAGI. With 2 bases clipped from V and 6 bases from J, the junction kept 9 bases outside the gene matches. This CDR3 is CASSYRTGTGSNEQFF. DNA of the CDR3: TGTGCCAGCAGTTACAGGACAGGGACGGGAAGCAATGAGCAGTTCTTC.

The rearrangement uses TRBV9 and TRBJ2-7; 8 positions match TRBD1. The CDR3 length is 15 residues. Germline values: CDR1 SGDLS, CDR2 YYNGEE. V dropped 4 bases and J dropped 4; count of bases not matched to a gene: 10. CDR3 in DNA: TGTGCCAGCAGCCCAGCCGGGACAGGTATTTACGAGCAGTACTTC. Amino acid sequence: CASSPAGTGIYEQYF.

This rearrangement joins TRBV28 to TRBJ1-2; D not certain. This CDR3 spans 12 amino acids. Germline-derived CDR1 and CDR2 are MDHEN and SYDVKM. CDR3: CAADGMDHGYTF. DNA of the CDR3: TGTGCGGCGGACGGGATGGATCATGGCTACACCTTC.

The rearrangement joins TRBV6-1 to TRBJ2-4, with 9 bases lining up with TRBD1. Germline CDR1 MNHNS, CDR2 SASEGT. The CDR3 length is 14 residues. J gave up 8 bases and V 4 bases, and 6 bases lay outside the gene matches. CDR3 nucleotides: TGTGCCAGCAGTGGGGCGGGACAGGGATACATTCAGTACTTC. Encoded protein: CASSGAGQGYIQYF.

This chain uses TRBV2 with TRBJ2-1, with 10 bases lining up with TRBD2. CDR1 and CDR2 from the germline V gene are SNHLY and FYNNEI. This CDR3 comprises 14 residues. The V gene end was trimmed by 0 bases and the J gene end by 16 bases; junction bases not matched to a gene: 9. The chain's CDR3 is CASSEALLAGGEFF. The CDR3 DNA is TGTGCCAGCAGTGAAGCCCTATTAGCGGGAGGAGAATTCTTC.

The chain carries TRBV6-6 and TRBJ1-5, with D unresolved. V was shortened by 6 bases and J by 0 bases, with 6 bases between the two germline ends. This CDR3 contains 13 residues. Germline CDR1 is MNHNY and CDR2 is SVGAGI (reference sequence). The CDR3 DNA reads TGTGCCAGCAGCCGTTATAGCAATCAGCCCCAGCATTTT. Translated: CASSRYSNQPQHF.

The J gene is TRBJ1-2, the V gene TRBV28; TRBD1 matches at 7 bases. V dropped 6 bases and J dropped 8; count of bases not matched to a gene: 9. Germline lookup yields CDR1 MDHEN and CDR2 SYDVKM. The CDR3 is 13 amino acids. The CDR3 protein is CASRQTGTSGYTF. The CDR3 nucleotides read TGTGCCAGCAGACAGACAGGGACAAGCGGCTACACCTTC.

This clone showed up just a few times. This sequence joins TRBV5-4 and TRBJ2-3, with D hard to call. The CDR3 runs to 15 residues. Per the germline V gene, CDR1 is SGHNT and CDR2 is YYREEE (reference sequence). V was clipped by 0 bases and J by 0 bases, with 8 bases between them. The CDR3 loop is CASSLGSKSTDTQYF. The CDR3 DNA follows: TGTGCCAGCAGCTTGGGAAGCAAGAGCACAGATACGCAGTATTTT.

This chain links TRBV7-9 with TRBJ1-1; D call uncertain. Germline CDR1 reads SEHNR; CDR2 reads FQNEAQ (reference sequence). This CDR3 is 13 amino acids long. V shed 1 base and J shed 5 bases, with 8 bases lying between them. CDR3 nucleotide sequence: TGTGCCAGCAGCTTAGAGTCAGTTACTGAAGCTTTCTTT. Protein sequence: CASSLESVTEAFF.

This chain connects TRBV4-3 to TRBJ1-4; 9 positions match TRBD1. The CDR3 runs to 16 residues. Germline V gene sequence: CDR1 LGHNA, CDR2 YSLEER. The V segment lost 1 base and the J segment 5 bases; nucleotides outside the gene matches: 5. CDR3 sequence reads: CASSQAQGAYNEKLFF. The CDR3 bases are TGCGCCAGCAGCCAAGCACAGGGGGCGTACAATGAAAAACTGTTTTTT.

This clone was detected once. The chain uses TRBV19 and TRBJ2-5; 9 bases line up with TRBD2. Germline V gene sequence: CDR1 LNHDA, CDR2 SQIVND (reference sequence). The trim removed 3 bases at V and 0 bases at J, leaving 2 bases unmatched. This CDR3 region has 15 residues. This CDR3 is CASSMTSGYQETQYF. As DNA, the CDR3 is TGTGCCAGTAGTATGACTAGCGGTTACCAAGAGACCCAGTACTTC.

The chain has TRBV28 and TRBJ1-4, with a weak D call TRBD1 (5 bases). V lost 9 bases to trimming and J lost 10 bases, with 9 bases between them. Germline CDR1 is MDHEN and CDR2 is SYDVKM. The CDR3 has 10 residues. CDR3 nucleotide sequence: TGTGCCAGGTCGGGGGTAAAACTGTTTTTT. Its protein product is CARSGVKLFF.

This clone has just one count. The V call is TRBV4-2, the J call TRBJ2-1; TRBD2 agrees at 8 bases. J gave up 6 bases and V 4 bases, and 11 bases lay outside the gene matches. The CDR3 is made up of 16 amino acids. CDR1 is LGHNA and CDR2 is YNFKEQ in the germline V gene. Written as DNA, the CDR3 is TGTGCCAGCAGCCCGGAAACTAGCGGAGGCGCCAATGAGCAGTTCTTC. It encodes CASSPETSGGANEQFF.

The rearrangement joins TRBV6-6 to TRBJ1-2; TRBD1 aligns across 10 bases. Germline values: CDR1 MNHNY, CDR2 SVGAGI (reference sequence). The CDR3 has 13 residues. The junction had 5 bases not matched to a gene; V was cut back by 5 bases and J by 8 bases. The CDR3 bases are TGTGCCAGCAGTCGACAGGGGGCGGAGGGCTACACCTTC. Translating gives CASSRQGAEGYTF.